These T cell receptor beta chains were read from a single sample in a study of CD8+ T cells in alopecia areata. Repertoires were generated with immunoSEQ multiplex PCR, while TCRdb's copy carries only in-frame clones and drops some. Of about 76,000 clones in the sample, around 60% were seen once. Sequencing was performed on CD8+ T cells sorted from blood, taken at week 24, from a patient treated with tofacitinib. The receptor set was obtained from a human donor with alopecia areata. CDR3s include the opening cysteine and the closing phenylalanine or tryptophan.

TRBJ1-1 TRBV28 CASTYHIFKNTEAFF
TRBJ1-2 TRBV29-1 CSVGGGQNYGYTF
TRBJ2-7 TRBV7-6 CASSPPASYEQYF
TRBJ1-2 TRBV2 CASSLEEWVGVDYGYTF
TRBJ2-5 TRBV7-6 CASSLGQNLRSQETQYF
TRBJ2-4 TRBV29-1 CSVVSRDLTGLAKNIQYF
TRBJ1-3 TRBV29-1 CSAQGGSSGNTIYF
TRBJ2-2 TRBV27 CASSLGLATPGELFF
TRBJ1-1 TRBV4-1 CASSQEPGMNTEAFF
TRBJ2-2 TRBV4-1 CASSQVGQGDVGGELFF
TRBJ1-1 TRBV7-8 CASSLRGFTEAFF
TRBJ2-3 TRBV4-1 CASSQVGTQDTQYF
TRBJ2-1 TRBV30 CAWSVEASGNNEQFF
TRBJ2-1 TRBV9 CASSGQPTGSYNEQFF
TRBJ2-3 TRBV27 CASRQLAGGITDTQYF
TRBJ1-2 TRBV9 CASSEVRGADYGYTF
TRBJ1-5 TRBV9 CASSVGDSNQPQHF
TRBJ2-7 TRBV6-5 CASSHGQGATYEQYF
TRBJ1-5 TRBV12-5 CASGTAGQPQHF
TRBJ2-1 TRBV7-9 CASSPTGGTSYNEQFF
TRBJ2-7 TRBV4-3 CASSQDRGAYEQYF
TRBJ1-2 TRBV2 CASSEDRGYGYTF
TRBJ1-4 TRBV6-6 CASSLGQGREKLFF
TRBJ1-5 TRBV5-6 CASSFRDGNSNQPQHF
TRBJ2-1 TRBV27 CASSLLGYNEQFF
TRBJ2-7 TRBV9 CASSWGRNEQYF
TRBJ1-2 TRBV4-1 CASSQVLGDYGYTF
TRBJ2-1 TRBV29-1 CSVSGGVGEQFF
TRBJ1-1 TRBV27 CASSLRDGDTEAFF
TRBJ2-3 TRBV9 CASSVALGLAGTDTQYF
TRBJ2-3 TRBV20-1 CSAIWDTQYF
TRBJ2-7 TRBV7-6 CASSLGQNEQYF
TRBJ2-5 TRBV19 CASSIGQGTRTQYF
TRBJ2-7 TRBV4-1 CASSQIGNPYEQYF
. TRBV27 CASSLGQAAYEQYF
TRBJ2-4 TRBV4-3 CASSQHIPGLANLAKNIQYF
TRBJ1-2 TRBV4-1 CASSQLTGGGYGYTF
TRBJ1-5 TRBV4-1 CASSQDRRSNQPQHF
TRBJ2-7 TRBV5-1 CASSSTGSYEQYF
TRBJ2-7 TRBV7-2 CASSLLAGPYEQYF
TRBJ2-1 TRBV7-9 CASSGINNEQFF
TRBJ2-7 TRBV4-1 CASSQNHGTESYEQYF
TRBJ2-7 TRBV29-1 CSVEDRAGSASYEQYF
TRBJ2-5 TRBV4-1 CASSQYMGEETQYF
TRBJ2-7 TRBV27 CASSFSSGKYEQYF
TRBJ2-7 TRBV21-1 CASTPSWSGAYYEQYF
TRBJ2-5 TRBV21-1 CASSNQETQYF
TRBJ1-2 TRBV27 CASSLIPAEHSNYGYTF
TRBJ2-3 TRBV29-1 CSVEGPLGPDTQYF
TRBJ1-1 TRBV7-9 CASSPGPMNTEAFF
TRBJ2-2 TRBV11-2 CASSSTGLAGELFF
TRBJ2-3 TRBV30 CAWSVGASGTDTQYF
TRBJ2-3 TRBV28 CASSLWARGLTDTQYF
TRBJ2-6 TRBV4-3 CASSGPGQRSSGANVLTF
TRBJ2-5 TRBV25-1 CASSEWGRQETQYF